This T cell receptor (beta chain) was recovered during a study of neurological immune-mediated disorders. This clonotype was observed many times. TCRdb re-called the 5' RACE reads with MiXCR, one entry per CDR3 protein. The sample comprises 50,000 or so distinct CDR3 sequences, about 10% of which are singletons, and approximately 2% rests with the top ten. The germline gives CDR1 SGHVS, CDR2 FQNEAQ. The trim removed 4 bases at V and 0 bases at J, leaving 8 bases unmatched. The CDR3 runs to 16 residues. The J gene is TRBJ1-1, the V gene TRBV7-8, with TRBD1 matching 7 bases. This clonotype originated in a man between 60 and 70 years old in good health. Sequences were obtained from PBMCs. The CDR3 loop reads CASSSGTANMNTEAFF. DNA of the CDR3: TGTGCCAGCAGCTCAGGGACAGCAAACATGAACACTGAAGCTTTCTTT.